The rows below give T cell receptor beta chains drawn from one sample of a study of Tregs in tolerant kidney transplant recipients. Measured with immunoSEQ multiplex PCR; TCRdb has only the in-frame clones, and not every one. The sample comprises under 90,000 clones, around nine tenths of which are singletons, and 1.5% to 2% rests with the top ten. The sample consisted of CD4+ T cells from blood (PBMCs), taken 24 months after the transplant. The receptors here all came from a human patient who received a combined kidney and bone marrow transplant. The T cells may come from the graft donor. Both conserved end residues are part of each CDR3. D genes are given only for firm matches. Size is stated for part of the rows, as once, few or many counts, or as a class when the clone is expanded.

J: TRBJ2-2; D: .; size: .; V: TRBV27; CDR3: CASSLTRAGTGELFF; DNA: TGTGCCAGCAGTTTAACGCGGGCCGGCACCGGGGAGCTGTTTTTT
J: TRBJ2-1; D: .; size: .; V: TRBV7-2; CDR3: CASSRPLGGSYNEQFF; DNA: TGTGCCAGCAGCCGACCCCTAGGGGGCTCCTACAATGAGCAGTTCTTC
J: TRBJ1-1; D: .; size: .; V: TRBV30; CDR3: CAHRQNTEAFF; DNA: TGTGCCCACAGGCAGAACACTGAAGCTTTCTTT
J: TRBJ1-2; D: .; size: .; V: TRBV19; CDR3: CASSFWADPNYGYTF; DNA: TGTGCCAGTAGTTTCTGGGCCGACCCCAACTATGGCTACACCTTC
J: TRBJ2-1; D: TRBD2; size: .; V: TRBV15; CDR3: CATSRDYPGLAGGYNEQFF; DNA: TGTGCCACCAGCAGAGATTATCCGGGACTAGCGGGAGGATACAATGAGCAGTTCTTC
J: TRBJ2-3; D: .; size: .; V: TRBV5-4; CDR3: CASSGQGKDTQYF; DNA: TGTGCCAGCAGCGGGCAGGGTAAGGATACGCAGTATTTT
J: TRBJ1-4; D: .; size: .; V: TRBV7-6; CDR3: CASSLGVQGTDEKLFF; DNA: TGTGCCAGCAGCTTAGGGGTACAGGGCACAGATGAAAAACTGTTTTTT
J: TRBJ2-1; D: TRBD2; size: once; V: TRBV4-3; CDR3: CASSLTSGGRNEQFF; DNA: TGCGCCAGCAGTCTCACTAGCGGGGGACGCAATGAGCAGTTCTTC
J: TRBJ2-3; D: .; size: .; V: TRBV5-1; CDR3: CASSLGGQGSTDTQYF; DNA: TGCGCCAGCAGCTTGGGAGGACAAGGTAGCACAGATACGCAGTATTTT
J: TRBJ2-1; D: .; size: .; V: TRBV7-9; CDR3: CASSPHPPSSYNEQFF; DNA: TGTGCCAGCAGCCCCCATCCCCCGAGCTCCTACAATGAGCAGTTCTTC
J: TRBJ1-1; D: TRBD1; size: .; V: TRBV9; CDR3: CASSPRTGGSISTEAFF; DNA: TGTGCCAGCAGCCCCCGGACAGGGGGCAGCATTAGCACTGAAGCTTTCTTT
J: TRBJ1-1; D: TRBD1; size: once; V: TRBV13; CDR3: CASSSQGLVTEAFF; DNA: TGTGCCAGCAGTTCACAGGGGTTGGTCACTGAAGCTTTCTTT
J: TRBJ2-5; D: TRBD1; size: .; V: TRBV11-3; CDR3: CASSPWNRGTQTQYF; DNA: TGTGCCAGCAGCCCTTGGAACAGGGGGACGCAGACCCAGTACTTC
J: TRBJ1-1; D: TRBD1; size: .; V: TRBV10-3; CDR3: CAIRRTGMNTEAFF; DNA: TGTGCCATCAGGAGGACAGGGATGAACACTGAAGCTTTCTTT
J: TRBJ1-2; D: TRBD1; size: .; V: TRBV6-5; CDR3: CASSRDRDGYGYTF; DNA: TGTGCCAGCAGTAGGGACAGGGATGGCTATGGCTACACCTTC
J: TRBJ2-7; D: TRBD2; size: .; V: TRBV13; CDR3: CASSLTLGLAEHYEQYF; DNA: TGTGCCAGCAGCTTGACCTTGGGACTAGCGGAACACTACGAGCAGTACTTC
J: TRBJ2-3; D: .; size: .; V: TRBV7-2; CDR3: CASSRTSGVPSGSAQYF; DNA: TGTGCCAGCAGCAGAACCTCAGGGGTTCCTAGCGGCAGCGCGCAGTATTTT
J: TRBJ2-3; D: .; size: .; V: TRBV7-9; CDR3: CASSSRISTDTQYF; DNA: TGTGCCAGCAGTTCTAGAATATCCACAGATACGCAGTATTTT
J: TRBJ2-5; D: TRBD2; size: once; V: TRBV7-2; CDR3: CASSLVVREGETQYF; DNA: TGTGCCAGCAGCTTAGTTGTCAGGGAGGGGGAGACCCAGTACTTC
J: TRBJ2-7; D: .; size: .; V: TRBV19; CDR3: CASSLPGQTSSYEQYF; DNA: TGTGCCAGTAGTCTCCCAGGACAGACTTCATCCTACGAGCAGTACTTC
J: TRBJ2-3; D: .; size: .; V: TRBV4-3; CDR3: CASSQLAITDTQYF; DNA: TGCGCCAGCAGCCAACTAGCAATCACAGATACGCAGTATTTT
J: TRBJ2-7; D: .; size: .; V: TRBV7-8; CDR3: CASSRQESIREQYF; DNA: TGTGCCAGCAGTCGACAGGAATCGATACGCGAGCAGTACTTC
J: TRBJ2-5; D: .; size: once; V: TRBV19; CDR3: CASNQGGGETQYF; DNA: TGTGCCAGTAATCAGGGGGGCGGAGAGACCCAGTACTTC
J: TRBJ1-1; D: .; size: few; V: TRBV19; CDR3: CASSREGRNTEAFF; DNA: TGTGCCAGTAGTAGAGAGGGGAGAAACACTGAAGCTTTCTTT
J: TRBJ2-5; D: TRBD1; size: .; V: TRBV5-1; CDR3: CASSPRQGRQETQYF; DNA: TGCGCCAGCAGCCCGAGACAGGGTAGGCAAGAGACCCAGTACTTC
J: TRBJ1-1; D: .; size: once; V: TRBV6-1; CDR3: CASSEYPQGYTEAFF; DNA: TGTGCCAGCAGTGAATACCCGCAGGGGTACACTGAAGCTTTCTTT
J: TRBJ1-1; D: TRBD1; size: .; V: TRBV5-1; CDR3: CASSLGQGATEAFF; DNA: TGCGCCAGCAGCTTGGGACAGGGGGCCACTGAAGCTTTCTTT
J: TRBJ2-7; D: TRBD1; size: .; V: TRBV4-2; CDR3: CASSYGQGSSYEQYF; DNA: TGTGCCAGCAGTTACGGACAGGGGAGTTCCTACGAGCAGTACTTC
J: TRBJ1-2; D: .; size: .; V: TRBV9; CDR3: CASSSGPFNYGYTF; DNA: TGTGCCAGCAGCTCAGGCCCCTTTAACTATGGCTACACCTTC
J: TRBJ1-1; D: .; size: .; V: TRBV23-1; CDR3: CASSPRGTEAFF; DNA: TGCGCCAGCAGCCCCCGCGGCACTGAAGCTTTCTTT
J: TRBJ1-6; D: TRBD1; size: .; V: TRBV7-2; CDR3: CASSSGPGGEVRNSPLHF; DNA: TGTGCCAGCAGCTCCGGCCCAGGGGGCGAAGTACGGAATTCACCCCTCCACTTT
J: TRBJ2-2; D: .; size: .; V: TRBV6-5; CDR3: CASSYIRGNTGELFF; DNA: TGTGCCAGCAGTTATATCAGGGGGAACACCGGGGAGCTGTTTTTT
J: TRBJ2-1; D: TRBD1; size: once; V: TRBV30; CDR3: CAWSGTLQGVQFF; DNA: TGTGCCTGGAGTGGAACTTTACAGGGGGTGCAGTTCTTC
J: TRBJ2-7; D: TRBD2; size: once; V: TRBV10-3; CDR3: CAISDTRLAGYEQYF; DNA: TGTGCCATCAGTGATACCCGGCTAGCGGGGTACGAGCAGTACTTC
J: TRBJ1-4; D: .; size: .; V: TRBV6-5; CDR3: CASSSTGLDEKLFF; DNA: TGTGCCAGCAGTTCAACAGGATTAGATGAAAAACTGTTTTTT
J: TRBJ1-5; D: .; size: .; V: TRBV9; CDR3: CASSVGQGGNQPQHF; DNA: TGTGCCAGCAGCGTAGGGCAGGGTGGCAATCAGCCCCAGCATTTT
J: TRBJ2-3; D: .; size: .; V: TRBV5-1; CDR3: CASSPWGPAATDTQYF; DNA: TGCGCCAGCAGCCCCTGGGGGCCGGCGGCAACGGATACGCAGTATTTT
J: TRBJ2-1; D: TRBD2; size: few; V: TRBV9; CDR3: CASTQSGLGNNEQFF; DNA: TGTGCCAGCACGCAATCGGGACTAGGAAACAATGAGCAGTTCTTC
J: TRBJ1-4; D: .; size: few; V: TRBV5-1; CDR3: CASSESTGYNEKLFF; DNA: TGCGCCAGCAGCGAATCGACGGGATATAATGAAAAACTGTTTTTT
J: TRBJ1-5; D: .; size: .; V: TRBV18; CDR3: CASSTEIRYQPQHF; DNA: TGTGCCAGCTCAACAGAAATAAGGTATCAGCCCCAGCATTTT
J: TRBJ2-7; D: .; size: .; V: TRBV6-6; CDR3: CASSYSDRRRDGEQYF; DNA: TGTGCCAGCAGTTACAGTGACCGTAGGAGGGATGGCGAGCAGTACTTC
J: TRBJ1-1; D: TRBD1; size: .; V: TRBV4-2; CDR3: CASSRTGNTEAFF; DNA: TGTGCCAGCAGTCGGACAGGGAACACTGAAGCTTTCTTT
J: TRBJ2-7; D: TRBD2; size: .; V: TRBV10-3; CDR3: CAISESAGRGEQYF; DNA: TGTGCCATCAGTGAGTCGGCAGGGAGGGGCGAGCAGTACTTC